This entry lists 20 T cell receptor beta chains sequenced from one sample in a study of blood T cell repertoires in COVID-19. Using immunoSEQ multiplex PCR, the repertoire was profiled, and TCRdb retains in-frame clones only, with some absent. Counted here are about 76,000 clones, around nine tenths occurring once; the ten biggest clones make up around 5.4%. The sequencing sample was made of peripheral blood. All receptors derive from a human donor in a cohort sampled during active COVID-19.

The table lists this clone with a count of one. The V gene is TRBV13, the J gene TRBJ1-1; unclear D gene. The CDR3 spans 13 residues. Trimming stripped 5 bases from V and 1 base from J, with 8 bases between. Looked up from germline, CDR1 is PRHDT and CDR2 is FYEKMQ (reference sequence). CDR3 amino acids: CASSPQQNTEAFF. CDR3 nucleotides: TGTGCCAGCAGCCCCCAACAGAACACTGAAGCTTTCTTT.

The gene calls are TRBV7-8 and TRBJ1-5, with TRBD1 matching 8 bases. The CDR3 sequence is 14 residues long. Per germline, CDR1 SGHVS and CDR2 FQNEAQ. The junction had 4 bases not matched to a gene; V was cut back by 6 bases and J by 3 bases. The CDR3 here is CASSRDRNNQPQHF. The CDR3 bases are TGTGCCAGCAGTCGGGACAGGAACAATCAGCCCCAGCATTTT.

V gene TRBV10-3 combines with J gene TRBJ1-2; no reliable D call. The CDR3 has 18 amino acids. The germline CDR1 and CDR2 sequences are ENHRY and SYGVKD. Trimming removed 0 bases at V and 4 bases at J, with 21 bases between. The CDR3 here is CAISESPAGLGAFYGYTF. As DNA, the CDR3 is TGTGCCATCAGTGAGTCGCCGGCCGGACTTGGAGCATTCTATGGCTACACCTTC.

The chain recombines TRBV12-5 with TRBJ2-1, with D maybe TRBD2 (6 bases). The CDR3 has 15 amino acids. Germline V lookup: CDR1 LGHNT, CDR2 FRNRAP. Trimming stripped 0 bases from V and 5 bases from J, with 11 bases between. The CDR3 region has the DNA TGTGCTAGTGGTTTGGTATCCGGGAGTAACAATGAGCAGTTCTTC. Its protein product is CASGLVSGSNNEQFF.

V usage is TRBV5-1 and J usage is TRBJ2-3, with 15 bases matching TRBD2. Germline V gene data show CDR1 as SGHRS and CDR2 as YFSETQ. The J segment lost 5 bases and the V segment lost 4 bases, leaving 14 bases of the junction unmatched. CDR3 length equals 19 residues. The CDR3 sequence: CASSVEPGLAGGRRDTQYF. The DNA for the CDR3 is TGCGCCAGCAGCGTAGAACCAGGACTAGCGGGGGGGCGAAGAGATACGCAGTATTTT.

The chain employs TRBV29-1 and TRBJ1-1; 10 bases are shared with TRBD1. Germline values: CDR1 SQVTM, CDR2 ANQGSEA. V gave up 7 bases and J gave up 5 bases; unmatched junction bases: 10. This CDR3 region has 14 residues. The CDR3 here is CSAADRGRETEAFF. In nucleotides, the CDR3 is TGCAGCGCAGCTGACAGGGGGCGAGAAACTGAAGCTTTCTTT.

V and J are TRBV10-1 and TRBJ2-3; 8 bases align to TRBD2. Trimming at V came to 2 bases and at J to 6 bases, leaving 4 bases not matched to a gene. Germline lookup yields CDR1 WNHNN and CDR2 SYGVQD (reference sequence). This CDR3 has 14 residues. The CDR3 bases are TGCGCCAGCAGTGAGGCCGGGACTAGGGATACGCAGTATTTT. This codes for CASSEAGTRDTQYF.

The chain is built from TRBV4-3 and TRBJ1-1; TRBD1 aligns across 7 bases. The V gene end was trimmed by 1 base and the J gene end by 1 base; junction bases not matched to a gene: 6. Germline loops: CDR1 LGHNA, CDR2 YSLEER. The CDR3 totals 16 residues. CDR3: CASSQGNQGENTEAFF. CDR3 nucleotides: TGCGCCAGCAGCCAAGGAAATCAGGGGGAGAACACTGAAGCTTTCTTT.

The chain carries TRBV9 and TRBJ2-2, with D possibly being TRBD2 (7 bases). The germline CDR1 and CDR2 sequences are SGDLS and YYNGEE. V lost 4 bases, J lost 7 bases, and 20 bases lay in between. The CDR3 covers 16 residues. CDR3 sequence (DNA): TGTGCCAGCAGCCGAACTGGGGGGGCCGGAGGCGGGGAGCTGTTTTTT. This sequence encodes CASSRTGGAGGGELFF.

The CDR3 loop reads CASSQDEAGGPTDTQYF. Here the CDR3 DNA reads TGCGCCAGCAGCCAAGATGAGGCGGGGGGGCCCACAGATACGCAGTATTTT. The chain uses TRBV4-1 and TRBJ2-3; TRBD2 matches at 9 bases. V trimming: 0 bases; J trimming: 2 bases; junction bases outside the gene matches: 6. The CDR3 extends over 17 amino acids. The germline V gene has CDR1 MGHRA and CDR2 YSYEKL.

The V gene is TRBV6-5, the J gene TRBJ2-5; a weak D match, TRBD1 (5 bases). With 10 bases removed from V and 5 bases from J, the gap between germline ends came to 20 bases. Germline V gives CDR1 MNHEY, CDR2 SVGAGI. This CDR3 region has 14 residues. The CDR3 loop reads CAISLNRFGETQYF. CDR3 coding DNA: TGTGCCATTTCCTTAAACAGGTTTGGTGAGACCCAGTACTTC.

The rearrangement links TRBV6-2 or TRBV6-3 to TRBJ2-7; D might be TRBD1 (6 bases). V was clipped by 2 bases and J by 1 base, with 12 bases between them. Per germline, CDR1 MNHEY and CDR2 SVGEGT. The CDR3 spans 15 residues. CDR3 in amino acids: CASSYEQGISYEQYF. CDR3 coding DNA: TGTGCCAGCAGTTACGAGCAGGGGATTTCCTACGAGCAGTACTTC.

This chain joins TRBV6-2 or TRBV6-3 and TRBJ2-7; D remains unclear. The CDR3 has 12 amino acids. V shed 2 bases and J shed 4 bases, with 6 bases lying between them. The germline CDR1 and CDR2 sequences are MNHEY and SVGEGT. The CDR3 coding sequence is TGTGCCAGCAGTTACAACTTGTACGAGCAGTACTTC. Translating it yields CASSYNLYEQYF.

The V and J genes are TRBV19 and TRBJ2-2; 8 nucleotides agree with TRBD1. In germline, CDR1 is LNHDA, CDR2 SQIVND (reference sequence). The CDR3 extends over 14 amino acids. Trimming took 7 bases from V and 4 from J; bases not matched to a gene: 5. CDR3 residues: CASKMGQVTGELFF. CDR3 bases: TGTGCCAGTAAGATGGGACAGGTCACCGGGGAGCTGTTTTTT.

This sequence joins TRBV7-2 and TRBJ2-3; 7 nucleotides match TRBD1. The CDR3 is made up of 14 amino acids. The V gene's germline CDR1 is SGHTA and CDR2 FQGNSA. The V and J ends lost 7 bases and 2 bases, in that order; junction bases with no gene match: 6. The CDR3 loop reads CASTHTGATDTQYF. The CDR3 bases are TGTGCCAGCACCCATACAGGGGCCACAGATACGCAGTATTTT.

This chain links TRBV10-3 with TRBJ1-2; tentative D call: TRBD1 (6 bases). V gave up 6 bases and J gave up 4 bases, with 18 bases separating them. The V gene's germline CDR1 is ENHRY and CDR2 SYGVKD. This CDR3 region has 15 residues. CDR3 sequence (DNA): TGTGCCATCAGCCCCCCAGGTTCGGACAGCTATGGCTACACCTTC. Residues: CAISPPGSDSYGYTF.

The chain joins TRBV7-2 to TRBJ2-5; the match to TRBD1 covers 11 bases. The CDR3 runs 15 residues. V lost 3 bases and J lost 5; bases outside the gene matches: 5. Germline V lookup: CDR1 SGHTA, CDR2 FQGNSA. CDR3 amino acids: CASSLRTGGFETQYF. The CDR3 nucleotides are TGTGCCAGCAGCTTGAGGACAGGGGGCTTCGAGACCCAGTACTTC.

The chain couples TRBV23-1 to TRBJ1-3; a possible D gene is TRBD1 (5 bases). TRBV23-1 is an ORF for which the function is uncertain. The V end lost 4 bases, the J end lost 2 bases, and 9 bases lay between the germline ends. CDR3 length equals 14 residues. The CDR3 is CASSPRAPGNTIYF. In nucleotides, the CDR3 is TGCGCCAGCAGTCCCAGGGCTCCTGGAAACACCATATATTTT.

This clone was picked up a small number of times. CDR3 in amino acids: CASSHTGTSGGELFF. Written as DNA, the CDR3 is TGTGCCAGCAGCCATACCGGGACTAGCGGCGGGGAGCTGTTTTTT. The V call is TRBV4-2, the J call TRBJ2-2, with TRBD2 matching over 11 bases. There are 15 residues in the CDR3. Germline V lookup: CDR1 LGHNA, CDR2 YNFKEQ. V shed 3 bases and J 7 bases; nucleotides not matched to a gene: 4.

The chain joins TRBV27 to TRBJ2-3; the D is unclear. There are 14 residues in the CDR3. The V end lost 4 bases, the J end lost 3 bases, and 11 bases lay between the germline ends. Per germline, CDR1 MNHEY and CDR2 SMNVEV (reference sequence). The CDR3 is CASSYAYTTDTQYF. CDR3 bases: TGTGCCAGCAGTTACGCTTACACGACAGATACGCAGTATTTT.